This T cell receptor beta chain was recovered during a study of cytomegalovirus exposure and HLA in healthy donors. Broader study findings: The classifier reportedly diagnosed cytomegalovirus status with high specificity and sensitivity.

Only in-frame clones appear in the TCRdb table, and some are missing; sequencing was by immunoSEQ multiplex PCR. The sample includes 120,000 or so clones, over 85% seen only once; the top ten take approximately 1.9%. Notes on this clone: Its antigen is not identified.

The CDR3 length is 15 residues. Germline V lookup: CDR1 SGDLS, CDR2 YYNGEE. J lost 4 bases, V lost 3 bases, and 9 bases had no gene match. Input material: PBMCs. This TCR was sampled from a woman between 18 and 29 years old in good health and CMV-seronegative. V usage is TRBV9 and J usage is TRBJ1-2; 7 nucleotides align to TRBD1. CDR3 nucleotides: TGTGCCAGCAGCGCGCAAGGGGGCCCCTCCTATGGCTACACCTTC. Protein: CASSAQGGPSYGYTF.